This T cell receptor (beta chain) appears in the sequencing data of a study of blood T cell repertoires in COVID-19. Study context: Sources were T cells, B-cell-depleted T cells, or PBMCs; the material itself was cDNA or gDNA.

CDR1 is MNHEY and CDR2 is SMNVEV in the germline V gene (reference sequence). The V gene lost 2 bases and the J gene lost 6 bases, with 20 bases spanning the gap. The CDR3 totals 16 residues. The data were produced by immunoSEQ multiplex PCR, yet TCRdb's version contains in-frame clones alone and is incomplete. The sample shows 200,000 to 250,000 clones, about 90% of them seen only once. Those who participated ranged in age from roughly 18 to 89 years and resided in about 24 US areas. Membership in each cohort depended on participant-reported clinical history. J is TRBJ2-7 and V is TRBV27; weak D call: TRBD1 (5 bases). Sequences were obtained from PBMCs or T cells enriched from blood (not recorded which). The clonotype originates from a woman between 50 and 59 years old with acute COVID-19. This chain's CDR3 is CASSLTQTQGKSEQYF. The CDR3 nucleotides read TGTGCCAGCAGTTTAACTCAGACCCAGGGAAAGAGCGAGCAGTACTTC.